This paragraph covers one TCR beta chain sequence. V was trimmed by 2 bases and J by 0 bases, leaving 14 bases between them. Germline-derived CDR1 and CDR2 are SGHAT and FQNNGV. The CDR3 totals 17 residues. This record comes from a study of graft-versus-host responses after intestinal transplantation. The data were produced by immunoSEQ multiplex PCR, yet TCRdb's version contains in-frame clones alone and is incomplete. The sample carries under 20,000 clones, around nine tenths recorded once. The sample consisted of PBMCs, taken about 240 days after intestinal transplant. The J gene is TRBJ1-3, the V gene TRBV11-2, with D tentatively TRBD1 (6 bases). The sequence was collected from a human patient who received an intestinal transplant, so some T cells may come from the graft donor. The DNA of the CDR3 is TGTGCCAGCAGCTTAATGGGAGGACAGCGCTCTGGAAACACCATATATTTT. It is translated as CASSLMGGQRSGNTIYF.